This section outlines one TCR beta chain sequence together with its context. Its antigen is not yet known. These data are taken from a study of cytomegalovirus exposure and HLA in healthy donors listed by TCRdb under 2017. For context, the study as a whole: In an earlier analysis of 587 of the donors, 250 to 300 Gb of sequence data and roughly 100 million unique TCR beta sequences from 150 million to 200 million T cells were reported. Donor age, sex, ethnicity and CMV serostatus were compiled together with the repertoire data. On average, about 200,000 unique TCR beta nucleotide sequences were sequenced per donor among 398 genotyped donors of the cohort, with about 17% of those sequences being non-productive. The aim of the study was to test whether cataloging public T cell receptors could identify signatures of past pathogen exposure. Typing coverage varied by locus: roughly 629-640 donors for A, B, C, DRB1 and DQB1; under 550 for DQA1; more than 600 for DPA1; fewer than 480 for DPB1. All discovery cohort repertoires had been generated using a single sequencing platform. A later genetic analysis took genome-wide SNP genotypes for 398 of the 666 donors and used that subset as a discovery cohort. About 280 gigabases of sequencing data and 70 million to 85 million unique TCR sequences were included in an early release covering 550 to 650 HLA-typed donors. Four to six DR-DQ haplotypes were handled as single units for association and clustering, since linkage in the cohort was strong. Of the approximately 400 genotyped donors, approximately 80% were placed in the genetic ancestry cluster associated with self-reported Caucasian donors. Rather than using new phenotypic data, the later analysis identified candidate immune exposures from TCR beta sequences and from how often those sequences occurred across donors. Class I and class II HLA loci were covered by the typing at four-digit resolution. In addition to the first cohort of 666 subjects, a separate validation cohort of some 120 different subjects was used. An earlier analysis of 450 to 750 of the donors used high-throughput TCR beta sequencing to judge whether each TCR beta V gene segment behaved as functional or pseudogenic. The study combined high-throughput TCR immunosequencing, statistical association of individual TCRs with disease status, and machine learning to predict cytomegalovirus infection status. The T cell repertoires of roughly 660 subjects were profiled by immunosequencing and related to cytomegalovirus serostatus. In a later analysis, previously published TCR beta repertoires from 666 donors were re-analyzed and high-resolution HLA genotyping was added so that TCR occurrence patterns could be studied.

The cohort was made up of several hundred healthy bone marrow donors. All cohort members were sampled while nominally healthy, although unrecorded immune exposures were likely present. The donor tested CMV seronegative and was one of the 352 seronegative cohort members. A peripheral blood sample was collected from each donor, and TCR beta sequencing was performed on peripheral blood mononuclear cells. Genomic DNA extraction from the blood cell samples was performed with the Qiagen DNeasy Blood Extraction Kit. Library prep was done by the immunoSEQ multiplex PCR assay. For the multiplex PCR, a mixture combining 60 forward primers for TCR Vbeta segments and 13 reverse primers for TCR Jbeta segments was used. The CDR3 region of rearranged TCR beta genes was amplified from genomic DNA with a multiplex PCR assay. Amplified TCR beta libraries were sequenced as 87-base-pair reads on the Illumina HiSeq System. Processing in the source paper ran as follows. A later analysis tallied 70 million to 100 million unique TCR beta chains across the 700 or so repertoires, and approximately 12 million of those chains were shared by two or more donors. Raw reads were error-corrected and collapsed into unique sequences with a nearest-neighbor algorithm that merged closely related sequences to remove PCR and sequencing errors. CDR3 sequences were aligned to IMGT reference sequences to assign V, D and J gene segments. For a sequence to be retained, a match of at least six nucleotides to both a V gene segment and a J gene segment was required. A rearrangement counted as productive if the CDR3 had no stop codons and remained in frame with V and J, and every other rearrangement counted as non-productive. Following IMGT convention, CDR3 was defined as the stretch from the second conserved V-encoded cysteine up to the conserved J-encoded phenylalanine. The earlier analysis of 587 of the donors excluded sequences that lacked an unambiguous match to a single V gene segment. An earlier analysis of 587 of the donors classified V segments as functional when productive rearrangements were above 56.7% and as segregating when the standard deviation between donors was above 5%. A statistical classification framework was developed to diagnose cytomegalovirus status using the catalog of TCR beta chain sequences. In a later analysis, V and J genes were assigned by comparing TCR nucleotide sequences against IMGT/GENE-DB human TR gene sequences. The TCRdist pipeline was used in a later analysis to assign CDR3 sequences and most-parsimonious VDJ recombination scenarios. In a later analysis, each TCR beta chain was defined by its CDR3 amino acid sequence together with its V-gene family, and reads without a unique V-gene family were excluded. A later analysis removed 600 or so highly shared, low-generation-probability nucleotide sequences to deal with suspected cross-contamination and a sequencing artifact. A later analysis calculated a clonal expansion index for each public chain from normalized within-repertoire ranks of inferred template counts. In a later analysis, generation probabilities were computed with a VDJ recombination model fitted to out-of-frame rearrangements, and the resulting probabilities were checked against IGoR. In a later analysis, TCR-TCR, TCR-HLA and TCR-CMV co-occurrence was scored with hypergeometric tests, and a repertoire-size bias correction was applied to TCR pairs. False discovery rates were estimated in a later analysis by permuting HLA or CMV assignments 20 times. In a later analysis, co-occurring TCRs were grouped using DBSCAN, and TCRdist sequence similarity was added for clustering within HLA-allele-positive subsets. Co-occurrence clustering excluded repertoires with fewer than 30,000 or more than 120,000 public chains, plus five with anomalous nucleotide sharing. TCRdb stores this immuneACCESS table with in-frame sequences only. Part of the clones is absent; in the studies checked, under half of the shortfall reflects unresolved V genes, and no reason is known for the rest. That table supplies the V and J calls and clone size; D and trimming were determined from the DNA. This sample's records show around 150,000 clones. Of the sample, 1% to 1.5% is held by the ten largest clones.

The germline V and J ends show losses of 3 bases and 3 bases respectively, and no gene match explains 4 bases of the junction. Measured from the cysteine to the phenylalanine, the CDR3 is 15 residues long. Solely the CDR3 DNA is kept, with 45 bases framed from the first base. CDR1 and CDR2 (SGHDT, YYEEEE) derive from the germline V gene. General study outcomes and caveats: In the study, approximately 160 TCR beta chains were listed as associated with cytomegalovirus. Compared with the approximately 710-donor mean, donors in an Asian-associated ancestry cluster had fewer N-insertions in productive TCRs, according to a later genetic analysis. Because the 87-base-pair reads could not distinguish some IMGT-functional V segments, including TRBV6-2 and TRBV6-3, those segments were excluded. Because counts were too low, about 15 rarely observed V segments, including chromosome 9 orphons, were left out of the earlier analysis of several hundred of the donors. Broadly in line with IMGT annotations, most TCR beta V segments showed up in productive rearrangements about 90% or about 30% of the time in an earlier analysis of some 590 of the donors. The only immune exposure information available for the cohort was CMV serostatus. The cohort was sequenced for TCR beta chains only, and without alpha or paired-chain data the features that could be detected were limited. In a later analysis, TCR association rates were found to vary across HLA loci, with the most associated TCRs seen for DRB1 alleles and the fewest for HLA-C alleles. Sequencing depth was assumed to be roughly uniform across donors in the presence/absence analyses, though that assumption may not hold. Across donors, most TCR sequences were observed very rarely, whereas some public TCRs were present in many individuals. A further reported finding was that TCR beta sequences accurately predicted the HLA-A and HLA-B alleles for most subjects in the first cohort. When HLA alleles, especially DR and DQ, strongly co-occurred, TCR associations were difficult to assign to individual alleles. In vitro tests confirmed that a few of the cytomegalovirus-associated TCR beta chains recognize cytomegalovirus antigens. An association between a missense DCLRE1C variant and V-gene and J-gene trimming of TCR beta chains was found in a later genetic analysis and replicated in an independent cohort. The sequencing pipeline was judged likely to have produced a cluster of highly shared sequence variants as a technical artifact. Correlated functional status among segregating V segments might reflect linkage disequilibrium, but an unknown experimental factor could not be ruled out. According to a later analysis, parvovirus B19, influenza, CMV and Epstein-Barr virus appeared linked to several top co-occurrence clusters. HLA typing was unavailable for some donors at each locus, so association tests used only the typed subset. In a later analysis, most CMV-associated TCR beta chains were found to appear HLA-restricted, with HLA associations seemingly driven largely by CMV exposure. In a later analysis, HLA-associated TCR beta chains showed more clonal expansion and lower generation probabilities than non-associated chains that were equally common. A later analysis associated about 17,000 TCR beta sequences with specific HLA alleles at a false discovery rate of 0.05. It was suggested by the authors that the approach could potentially be generalized to other disease states and immunological phenotypes. The classifier was reported to diagnose cytomegalovirus status with high specificity and sensitivity in both the original and validation cohorts.

This receptor chain uses TRBV5-6 and TRBJ1-1; 11 central bases correspond to TRBD1. This receptor was taken from a woman aged 55-69 years in good health and CMV-seronegative. Sequenced input: PBMCs. The sequence in DNA is TGTGCCAGCAGCTACGGGACAGGGGGGTACACTGAAGCTTTCTTT. Translated, this gives CASSYGTGGYTEAFF.